These 10 T cell receptor beta chains share one sample of origin, sequenced in a study of shared T cell receptors in the human thymus. TCRdb keeps only in-frame clones here, not all; method: immunoSEQ multiplex PCR. The top ten clones hold about 0.013% of a sample with about 540,000 clones, approximately 80% of them seen once. The sample was also reused in another study, on human thymus T cells.

Sequenced material: thymocytes. Every receptor here comes from a boy in the first two years of life with a congenital heart defect.

This clone was recorded only once. This chain joins TRBV27 and TRBJ2-7; no clear D. Germline lookup yields CDR1 MNHEY and CDR2 SMNVEV (reference sequence). V was shortened by 0 bases and J by 9 bases, with 15 bases between the two germline ends. The CDR3 length is 14 residues. The CDR3 loop reads CASSLSRSVLAQYF. CDR3 sequence (DNA): TGTGCCAGCAGTTTATCCCGTTCGGTCCTTGCGCAGTACTTC.

This clone was recorded only once. The chain carries TRBV29-1 and TRBJ2-7, with a weak D call TRBD1 (5 bases). CDR3 size: 12 residues. Trimming took off 5 bases at V and 0 bases at J, with 8 bases between the two ends. Germline CDR1 reads SQVTM; CDR2 reads ANQGSEA. CDR3 bases: TGCAGCGTTTTCGACAGCTCCTACGAGCAGTACTTC. Translated: CSVFDSSYEQYF.

The J gene is TRBJ2-6, the V gene TRBV7-2; TRBD1 agrees at 7 bases. V was pared by 1 base and J by 0 bases, with 6 bases of the junction left unmatched. This CDR3 region has 18 residues. From germline, CDR1 is SGHTA and CDR2 FQGNSA. The CDR3 protein is CASSLEGTEGSGANVLTF. The DNA for the CDR3 is TGTGCCAGCAGCTTAGAGGGGACAGAAGGCTCTGGGGCCAACGTCCTGACTTTC.

This chain uses TRBV4-2 with TRBJ2-7, with 11 bases aligning to TRBD2. From germline, CDR1 is LGHNA and CDR2 YNFKEQ. V lost 4 bases, J lost 2 bases, and 10 bases stayed unmatched. This CDR3 region has 17 residues. CDR3: CASSPHPGTSGTYEQYF. CDR3 nucleotides: TGTGCCAGCAGCCCCCATCCCGGGACTAGCGGCACCTACGAGCAGTACTTC.

The rearrangement links TRBV4-3 to TRBJ2-1; 9 bases map to TRBD2. The CDR3 length is 17 residues. J gave up 5 bases and V 2 bases, and 10 bases lay outside the gene matches. CDR1 and CDR2 (germline): LGHNA, YSLEER. The CDR3 sequence is CASSQSSGTSIHNEQFF. CDR3 DNA sequence: TGCGCCAGCAGCCAATCTTCAGGGACTAGCATACACAATGAGCAGTTCTTC.

This clone was recorded once. This rearrangement joins TRBV4-1 to TRBJ1-4; D unclear. The CDR3 runs 15 residues. Germline-derived CDR1 and CDR2 are MGHRA and YSYEKL. Trimming cost V 4 bases and J 5 bases, with 14 bases left between them. The CDR3 nucleotides read TGCGCCAGCAGCCCCACCCCGGTCCCCAATGAAAAACTGTTTTTT. Translating it yields CASSPTPVPNEKLFF.

This rearrangement joins TRBV30 to TRBJ2-3; no firm D call. The germline V and J ends were trimmed by 3 bases and 8 bases, with 24 bases remaining between them. The CDR3 is made up of 16 amino acids. Germline V gene lookup returns CDR1 GTSNPN and CDR2 SVGIG (reference sequence). The CDR3 DNA reads as TGTGCCTGGAGGAAGCCGCCGGGTTCCCCCCCCGGTACGCAGTATTTT. This sequence encodes CAWRKPPGSPPGTQYF.

This clone was observed a single time. This chain uses TRBV4-3 with TRBJ2-7; 7 bases line up with TRBD2. The CDR3 is made up of 16 amino acids. Trimming cost V 0 bases and J 5 bases; bases outside gene matches: 10. The germline V gene encodes CDR1 LGHNA and CDR2 YSLEER. The DNA of the CDR3 is TGCGCCAGCAGCCAAGATCTGCGGGGGTTGGGTGACGAGCAGTACTTC. This gives the protein CASSQDLRGLGDEQYF.

V and J are TRBV4-3 and TRBJ2-7; 11 bases match TRBD2. The V gene's germline CDR1 is LGHNA and CDR2 YSLEER. V gave up 4 bases and J gave up 2 bases; unmatched junction bases: 7. This CDR3 is 16 amino acids long. The CDR3 region is CASSPTTSGNAYEQYF. CDR3 nucleotide sequence: TGCGCCAGCAGCCCGACGACTAGCGGGAACGCCTACGAGCAGTACTTC.

The chain recombines TRBV7-8 with TRBJ2-1, with TRBD2 matching over 9 bases. Germline lookup yields CDR1 SGHVS and CDR2 FQNEAQ. The CDR3 covers 20 residues. V gave up 0 bases and J gave up 9 bases; unmatched junction bases: 21. The CDR3 region has the DNA TGTGCCAGCAGCTTAGCCTTAGCGGGAGCGCGTCGGGCAACAAGTTGTGAGCAGTTCTTC. Amino acid sequence: CASSLALAGARRATSCEQFF.